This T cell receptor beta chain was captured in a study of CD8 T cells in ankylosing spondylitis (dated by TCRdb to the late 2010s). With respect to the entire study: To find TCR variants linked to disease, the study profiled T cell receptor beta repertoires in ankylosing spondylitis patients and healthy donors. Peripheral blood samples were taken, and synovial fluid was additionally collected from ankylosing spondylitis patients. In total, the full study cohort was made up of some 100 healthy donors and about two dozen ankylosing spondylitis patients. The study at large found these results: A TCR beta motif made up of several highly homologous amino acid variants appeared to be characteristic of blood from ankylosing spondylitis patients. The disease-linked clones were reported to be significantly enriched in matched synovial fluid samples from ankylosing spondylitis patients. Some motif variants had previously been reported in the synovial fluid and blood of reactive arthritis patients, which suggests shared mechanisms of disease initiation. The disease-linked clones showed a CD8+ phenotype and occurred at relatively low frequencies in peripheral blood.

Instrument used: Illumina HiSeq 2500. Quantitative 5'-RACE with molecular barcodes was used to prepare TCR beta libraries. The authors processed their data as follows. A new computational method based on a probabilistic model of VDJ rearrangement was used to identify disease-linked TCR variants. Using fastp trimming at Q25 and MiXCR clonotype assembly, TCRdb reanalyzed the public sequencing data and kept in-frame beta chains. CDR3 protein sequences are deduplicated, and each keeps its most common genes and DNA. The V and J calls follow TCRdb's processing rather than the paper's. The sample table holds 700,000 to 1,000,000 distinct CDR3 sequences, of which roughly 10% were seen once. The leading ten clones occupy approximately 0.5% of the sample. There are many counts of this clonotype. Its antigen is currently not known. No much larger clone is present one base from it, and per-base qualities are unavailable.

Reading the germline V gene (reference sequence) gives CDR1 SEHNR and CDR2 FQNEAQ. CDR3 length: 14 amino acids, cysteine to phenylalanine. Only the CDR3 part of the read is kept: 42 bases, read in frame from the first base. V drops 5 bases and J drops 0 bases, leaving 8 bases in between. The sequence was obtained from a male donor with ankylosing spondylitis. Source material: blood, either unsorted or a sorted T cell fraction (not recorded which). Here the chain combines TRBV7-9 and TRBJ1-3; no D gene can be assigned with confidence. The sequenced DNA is TGTGCCAGCAGCCCCGCTAACTCTGGAAACACCATATATTTT. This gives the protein CASSPANSGNTIYF.